Following are 3 T cell receptor beta chains from one sample sequenced in a study of T cells after yellow fever vaccination (dated by TCRdb to between 2018 and 2021). What the treatment or condition label conveys for this sample: live attenuated yellow fever vaccine strain. Libraries were made using 5' RACE. The run used an Illumina NovaSeq 6000. TCRdb reprocessed the public reads (quality trimming at Q25 with fastp, clone calling with MiXCR) and kept in-frame beta chains. Rows are unified per CDR3 protein, each entry keeping the most common DNA and genes. The sample table shows some 160,000 distinct CDR3 sequences, and about a tenth are seen once. About 40% of the sample is taken by the ten largest. Material: CD8+ T cells sorted from PBMCs, obtained 45 days after the yellow fever booster vaccination. The receptors come from a man aged 18 to 29 who received the YFV17D yellow fever vaccine.

This chain joins TRBV7-9 and TRBJ1-1; D is undetermined. This CDR3 region has 16 residues. Trimming took off 4 bases at V and 4 bases at J, with 19 bases between the two ends. Germline V gives CDR1 SEHNR, CDR2 FQNEAQ (reference sequence). CDR3 in DNA: TGTGCCAGCAGCTCCACCTGGTTTACGGAGGGCACTGAAGCTTTCTTT. It specifies CASSSTWFTEGTEAFF.

V gene TRBV6-2 or TRBV6-3 combines with J gene TRBJ2-3; D remains unclear. The ends were cut back, 3 bases at V and 1 base at J, with 5 bases in the middle. Germline loops: CDR1 MNHEY, CDR2 SVGEGT. CDR3 length: 13 residues. The CDR3 is CASSYVGTDTQYF. CDR3 DNA: TGTGCCAGCAGTTATGTGGGCACAGATACGCAGTATTTT.

There are a few counts of this clonotype. The chain couples TRBV25-1 to TRBJ2-6; D perhaps matches TRBD2 (7 bases). The ends were cut back, 1 base at V and 2 bases at J, with 18 bases in the middle. Germline CDR1 is MGHDK and CDR2 is SYGVNS. The CDR3 contains 19 residues. In DNA form, the CDR3 reads TGTGCCAGCAGTGAATTAGGCGGGGGCGCATTAACTGGGGCCAACGTCCTGACTTTC. Translating gives CASSELGGGALTGANVLTF. The complete variable domain, with remaining parts taken from reference TRBV25-1 and TRBJ2-6, reads EADIYQTPRYLVIGTGKKITLECSQTMGHDKMYWYQQDPGMELHLIHYSYGVNSTEKGDLSSESTVSRIRTEHFPLTLESARPSHTSQYLCASSELGGGALTGANVLTFGAGSRLTVL.